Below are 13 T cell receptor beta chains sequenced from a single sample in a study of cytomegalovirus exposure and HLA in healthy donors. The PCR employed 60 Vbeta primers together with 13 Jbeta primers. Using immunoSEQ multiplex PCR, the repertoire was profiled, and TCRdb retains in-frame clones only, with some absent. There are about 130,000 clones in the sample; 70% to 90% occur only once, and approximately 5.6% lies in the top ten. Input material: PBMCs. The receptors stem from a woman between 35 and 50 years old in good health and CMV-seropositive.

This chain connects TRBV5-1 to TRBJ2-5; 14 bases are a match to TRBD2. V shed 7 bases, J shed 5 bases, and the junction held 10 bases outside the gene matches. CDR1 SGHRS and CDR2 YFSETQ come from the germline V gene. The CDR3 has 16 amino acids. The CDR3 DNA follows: TGCGCCAGCGGTGCCACCTGGACTAGCGGGAGGGAGACCCAGTACTTC. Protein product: CASGATWTSGRETQYF.

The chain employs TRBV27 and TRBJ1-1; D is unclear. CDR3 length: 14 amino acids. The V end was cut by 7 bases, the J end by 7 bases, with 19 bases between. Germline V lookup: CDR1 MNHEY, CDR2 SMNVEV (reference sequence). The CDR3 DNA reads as TGTGCCAGCAAGTTTGGTAGGGAGTTCGGTGAAGCTTTCTTT. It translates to CASKFGREFGEAFF.

DNA of the CDR3: TGTGCCAGCAGTCCTTCATATCGGGGCAATCAGCCCCAGCATTTT. It encodes CASSPSYRGNQPQHF. This chain connects TRBV27 to TRBJ1-5; no definite D call. From germline, CDR1 is MNHEY and CDR2 SMNVEV (reference sequence). The CDR3 has 15 residues. With 5 bases removed from V and 2 bases from J, the gap between germline ends came to 13 bases.

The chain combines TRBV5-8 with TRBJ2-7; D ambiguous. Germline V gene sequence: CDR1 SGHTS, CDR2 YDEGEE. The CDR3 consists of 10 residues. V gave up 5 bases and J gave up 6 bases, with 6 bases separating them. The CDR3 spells CASSFSEQYF. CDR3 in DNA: TGTGCCAGCAGTTTCTCCGAGCAGTACTTC.

The CDR3 DNA sequence: TGTGCCAGCAGTTGGAGGGGCCAAGGCCTCCACTTT. Its protein is CASSWRGQGLHF. J is TRBJ1-6 and V is TRBV27; TRBD1 is a possible D gene (5 bases). This CDR3 contains 12 residues. Trimming stripped 4 bases from V and 15 bases from J, with 13 bases between. The germline V gene has CDR1 MNHEY and CDR2 SMNVEV (reference sequence).

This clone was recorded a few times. The CDR3 coding sequence is TGTGCCAGCAGTGAATCCGGGGGGATTGATGAAAAACTGTTTTTT. Its translation: CASSESGGIDEKLFF. The gene calls are TRBV6-1 and TRBJ1-4; tentatively, D is TRBD1 (5 bases). The V and J ends lost 2 bases and 6 bases respectively, with 13 bases between them. Germline V gives CDR1 MNHNS, CDR2 SASEGT. The CDR3 length is 15 residues.

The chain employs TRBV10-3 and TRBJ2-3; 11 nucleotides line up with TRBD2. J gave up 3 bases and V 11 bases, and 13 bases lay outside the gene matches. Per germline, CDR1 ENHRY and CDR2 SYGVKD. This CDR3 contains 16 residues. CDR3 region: CASRPGLAGGTDTQYF. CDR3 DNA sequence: TGTGCCTCCCGCCCTGGGCTAGCGGGAGGTACAGATACGCAGTATTTT.

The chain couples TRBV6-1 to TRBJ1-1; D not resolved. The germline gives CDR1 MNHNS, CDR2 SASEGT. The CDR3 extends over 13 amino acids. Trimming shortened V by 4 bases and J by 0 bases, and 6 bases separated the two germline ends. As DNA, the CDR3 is TGTGCCAGCAGTGCGGCGGTGAACACTGAAGCTTTCTTT. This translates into CASSAAVNTEAFF.

The CDR3 spells CASSAGQGVGTGELFF. The CDR3 nucleotides are TGTGCCAGCAGTGCAGGACAGGGGGTAGGAACCGGGGAGCTGTTTTTT. The V and J genes are TRBV6-1 and TRBJ2-2; 10 nucleotides line up with TRBD1. Losses at the gene ends were 4 bases for V and 5 bases for J; bases not matched to a gene: 7. Looked up from germline, CDR1 is MNHNS and CDR2 is SASEGT. This CDR3 region has 16 residues.

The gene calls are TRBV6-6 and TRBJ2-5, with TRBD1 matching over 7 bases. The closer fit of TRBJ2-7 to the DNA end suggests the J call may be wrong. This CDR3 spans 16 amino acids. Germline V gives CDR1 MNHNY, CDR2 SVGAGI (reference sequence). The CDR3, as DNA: TGTGCCAGCAGAGGATCCGATCGACAGGGCTCCTACGAGCAGTACTTC. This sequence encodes CASRGSDRQGSYEQYF.

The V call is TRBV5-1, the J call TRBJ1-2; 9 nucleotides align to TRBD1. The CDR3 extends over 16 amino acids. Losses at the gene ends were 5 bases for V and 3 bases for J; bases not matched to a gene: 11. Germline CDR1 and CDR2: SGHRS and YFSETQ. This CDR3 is CASRDPRTGADYGYTF. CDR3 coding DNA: TGCGCCAGCAGAGACCCGAGGACAGGGGCGGACTATGGCTACACCTTC.

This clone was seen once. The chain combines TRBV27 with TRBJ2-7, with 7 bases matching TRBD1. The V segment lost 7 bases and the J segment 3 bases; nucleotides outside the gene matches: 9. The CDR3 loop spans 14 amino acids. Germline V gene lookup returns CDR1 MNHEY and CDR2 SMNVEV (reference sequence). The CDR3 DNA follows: TGTGCCAGCACCGGCGACAGGGCCGGCTACGAGCAGTACTTC. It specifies CASTGDRAGYEQYF.

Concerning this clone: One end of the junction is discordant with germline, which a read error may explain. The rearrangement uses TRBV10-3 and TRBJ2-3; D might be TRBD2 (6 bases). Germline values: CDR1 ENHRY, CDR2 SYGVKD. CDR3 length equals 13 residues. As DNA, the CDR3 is TGTGCCATCAGGCCGCGGGCTAGCGATAAGCAGTATTTT. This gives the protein CAIRPRASDKQYF.